The present TCR beta chain was sequenced within a study of radiotherapy plus CTLA-4 blockade in lung cancer. The CDR3 is 15 amino acids. The germline V gene has CDR1 SGDLS and CDR2 YYNGEE. The V gene end was trimmed by 4 bases and the J gene end by 9 bases; junction bases not matched to a gene: 9. Focal radiation with ipilimumab CTLA-4 blockade was given to patients with chemo-refractory metastatic non-small-cell lung cancer. Regarding this clone: Its antigen remains unidentified.

Study results and limitations: After radiotherapy and ipilimumab, tumor-derived clones expanded in peripheral blood.

This table comes from immunoSEQ multiplex PCR, and its TCRdb copy is limited to in-frame clones, with some not included. The data show over 80,000 clones, roughly 80% seen once. The TCR originated in a human donor with non-small cell lung cancer who had stable disease on radiotherapy plus ipilimumab. V is TRBV9 and J is TRBJ2-1; 11 bases match TRBD1. Sequenced here: peripheral blood, sampled from a patient treated with radiotherapy plus ipilimumab. CDR3 residues: CASSQRTGGVGEQFF. The CDR3 DNA reads TGTGCCAGCAGCCAACGGACAGGGGGCGTCGGTGAGCAGTTCTTC.